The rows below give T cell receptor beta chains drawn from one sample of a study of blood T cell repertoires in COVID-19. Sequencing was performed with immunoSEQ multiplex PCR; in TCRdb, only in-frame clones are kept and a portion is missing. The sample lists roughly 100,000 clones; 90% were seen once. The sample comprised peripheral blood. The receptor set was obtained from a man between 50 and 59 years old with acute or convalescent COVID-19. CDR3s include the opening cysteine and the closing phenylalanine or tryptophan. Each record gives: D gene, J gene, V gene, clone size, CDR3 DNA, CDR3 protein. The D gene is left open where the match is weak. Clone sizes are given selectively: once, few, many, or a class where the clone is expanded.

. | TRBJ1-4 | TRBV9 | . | TGTGCCAGCAGCAATGCGCAGGGGGAAAAACTGTTTTTT | CASSNAQGEKLFF
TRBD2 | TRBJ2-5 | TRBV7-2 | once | TGTGCCAGCAGCTCTAGTGCTACCAGCGGGAGTAGAGAGACCCAGTACTTC | CASSSSATSGSRETQYF
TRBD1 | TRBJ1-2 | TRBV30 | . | TGTGCCTGGCGGGGACAGGGATATGGCTACACCTTC | CAWRGQGYGYTF
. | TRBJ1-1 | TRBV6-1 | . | TGTGCCAGCAGTGAATGGAACAGCCTGAACACTGAAGCTTTCTTT | CASSEWNSLNTEAFF
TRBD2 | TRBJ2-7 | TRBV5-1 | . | TGCGCCAGCAGCTTGGTTAGCGGGGCACACTACGAGCAGTACTTC | CASSLVSGAHYEQYF
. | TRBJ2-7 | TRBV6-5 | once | TGTGCCAGCAGTTACAGGACTACCATAGGGGAGCAGTACTTC | CASSYRTTIGEQYF
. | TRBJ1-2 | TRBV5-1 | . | TGCGCCAGCAGCCCAGGACAGACCGCTAACTATGGCTACACCTTC | CASSPGQTANYGYTF
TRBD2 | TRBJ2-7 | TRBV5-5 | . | TGTGCCAGCAGCTCCGCTCTGGCGGGAGTAGGTCGGCACGAGCAGTACTTC | CASSSALAGVGRHEQYF
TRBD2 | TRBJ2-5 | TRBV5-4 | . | TGTGCCAGCAGCACGAGACTAGCGGGAAAGGAAACCCAGTACTTC | CASSTRLAGKETQYF
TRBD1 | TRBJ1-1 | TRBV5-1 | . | TGCGCCAGCAGCTGGGGACAGGGGGACTACACTGAAGCTTTCTTT | CASSWGQGDYTEAFF
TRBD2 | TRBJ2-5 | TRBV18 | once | TGTGCCAGCTCACCACTGGGACTAGCGGGAGTGGATGGGGAGACCCAGTACTTC | CASSPLGLAGVDGETQYF
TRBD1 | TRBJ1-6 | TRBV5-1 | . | TGCGCCAGCAAAACTACAGGGGCGGCTTCACCCCTCCACTTT | CASKTTGAASPLHF
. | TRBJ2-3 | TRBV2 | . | TGTGCCAGCAGTGAGTCCAGGGGCCTAACAGATACGCAGTATTTT | CASSESRGLTDTQYF
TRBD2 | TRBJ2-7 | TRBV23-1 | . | TGCGCCAGCAGTCAATCGTGGGACGGGAGGGCCTACGAGCAGTACTTC | CASSQSWDGRAYEQYF
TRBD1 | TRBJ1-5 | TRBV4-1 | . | TGCGCCAGCAGCCAGGGGGGACAGGGTAGGTATCAGCCCCAGCATTTT | CASSQGGQGRYQPQHF
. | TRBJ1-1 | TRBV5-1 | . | TGCGCCAGCAGCGCAGTAGTACAGGGATCAACTGAAGCTTTCTTT | CASSAVVQGSTEAFF
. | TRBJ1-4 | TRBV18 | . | TGTGCCAGCTCACCGCCGGGGAACCGAGAAAAACTGTTTTTT | CASSPPGNREKLFF
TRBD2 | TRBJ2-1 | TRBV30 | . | TGTGCCTTGGGACTAGCGGGGCGCTCCTACAATGAGCAGTTCTTC | CALGLAGRSYNEQFF
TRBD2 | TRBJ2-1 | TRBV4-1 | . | TGCGCCAGCAGCTGGACTAGCGGGGCCGATTACAATGAGCAGTTCTTC | CASSWTSGADYNEQFF
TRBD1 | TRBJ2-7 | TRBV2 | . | TGTGCCAGCAGGGCCTCAGGGGGCTACGAGCAGTACTTC | CASRASGGYEQYF
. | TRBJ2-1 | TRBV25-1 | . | TGTGCCAGCAGTAAGGCGGGATCCTACAATGAGCAGTTCTTC | CASSKAGSYNEQFF
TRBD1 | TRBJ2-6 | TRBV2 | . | TGTGCCAGCATGGGGACAGGGCTCCTCTCTGGGGCCAACGTCCTGACTTTC | CASMGTGLLSGANVLTF
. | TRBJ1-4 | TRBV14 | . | TGTGCCAGCAGCCAAGAGTTTAGGAATCGGGGTGAAAAACTGTTTTTT | CASSQEFRNRGEKLFF
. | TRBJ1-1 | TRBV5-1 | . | TGCGCCAGCAGCTTGGGGTCTAGGGGGTTGAACACTGAAGCTTTCTTT | CASSLGSRGLNTEAFF
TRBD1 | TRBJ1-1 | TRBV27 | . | TGTGCCAGCAGTTTATCAGGCAGGGGGAGGACTGAAGCTTTCTTT | CASSLSGRGRTEAFF
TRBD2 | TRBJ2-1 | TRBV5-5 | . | TGTGCCAGCAGCTTGCCTAGCGGGTACTCCTACAATGAGCAGTTCTTC | CASSLPSGYSYNEQFF
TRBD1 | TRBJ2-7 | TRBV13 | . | TGTGCCAGCAACTCTAAGACAGGGGGCCTCTACGAGCAGTACTTC | CASNSKTGGLYEQYF
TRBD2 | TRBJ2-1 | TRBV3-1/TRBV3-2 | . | TGTGCCAGCAGCCAAGATACTAGCGAGACCTACAATGAGCAGTTCTTC | CASSQDTSETYNEQFF
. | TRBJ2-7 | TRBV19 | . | TGTGCCAGTAGTATATACCCGGACGGGGGAAAAGACGAGCAGTACTTC | CASSIYPDGGKDEQYF
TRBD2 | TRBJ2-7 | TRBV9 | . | TGTGCCAGCAGCGTAGAGGGACTAGCGGGAGGGTTCTACGAGCAGTACTTC | CASSVEGLAGGFYEQYF
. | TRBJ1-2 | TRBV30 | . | TGTGCCGGGGCGTGGGTCCTAAACTATGGCTACACCTTC | CAGAWVLNYGYTF
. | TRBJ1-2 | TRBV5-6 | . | TGTGCCAGCAGTTTTACAGGCGGCGTCCTCTATGGCTACACCTTC | CASSFTGGVLYGYTF
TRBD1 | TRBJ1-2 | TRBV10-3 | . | TGTGCCATCAGTGAGCGTAAGGGACAGGGTGGCTACACCTTC | CAISERKGQGGYTF
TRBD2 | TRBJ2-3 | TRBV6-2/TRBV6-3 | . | TGTGCCAGCAGTTACACGGCGGGAGTATCCCTCACAGATACGCAGTATTTT | CASSYTAGVSLTDTQYF
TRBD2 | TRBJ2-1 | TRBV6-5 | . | TGTGCCAGCAGTTACGTAGCGGGAGGGCTTAATGAGCAGTTCTTC | CASSYVAGGLNEQFF
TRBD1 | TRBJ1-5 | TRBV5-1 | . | TGCGCCAGCAGCTTCACAGGGGATTGGCCCCAGCATTTT | CASSFTGDWPQHF
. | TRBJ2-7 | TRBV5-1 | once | TGCGCCAGCAGCTTGGGAGGGCTCTCCTACGAGCAGTACTTC | CASSLGGLSYEQYF
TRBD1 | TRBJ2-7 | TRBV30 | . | TGTGCCTGGGCCGGGACAGGGGGCGAGCAGTACTTC | CAWAGTGGEQYF
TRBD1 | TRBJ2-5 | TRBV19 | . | TGTGCCAGTAGTATAGCCTCCGGGACAGGGGAAGAGACCCAGTACTTC | CASSIASGTGEETQYF
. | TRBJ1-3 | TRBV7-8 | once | TGTGCCAGCAGCTTAGTTTCCACTAGCTCTGGAAACACCATATATTTT | CASSLVSTSSGNTIYF
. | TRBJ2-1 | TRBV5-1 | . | TGCGCCAGCAGCCAACTCCAGGGTTACTACAATGAGCAGTTCTTC | CASSQLQGYYNEQFF
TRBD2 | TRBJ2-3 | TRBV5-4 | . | TGTGCCAGCAGGATTTTAGCGGGAGCAGATACGCAGTATTTT | CASRILAGADTQYF
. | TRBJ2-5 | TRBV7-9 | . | TGTGCCAGCAGCTTACTAGCGAACAAGGGCCAAGAGACCCAGTACTTC | CASSLLANKGQETQYF
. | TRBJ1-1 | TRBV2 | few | TGTGCCAGCACAGCAGGTTCGAACACTGAAGCTTTCTTT | CASTAGSNTEAFF
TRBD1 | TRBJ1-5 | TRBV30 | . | TGTGCCTGGAGGGGGACAGGGACGGGTCAGCCCCAGCATTTT | CAWRGTGTGQPQHF
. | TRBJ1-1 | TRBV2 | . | TGTGCCAGCAGTGAACGGTTGCGGATGAACACTGAAGCTTTCTTT | CASSERLRMNTEAFF
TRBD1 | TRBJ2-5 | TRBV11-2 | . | TGTGCCAGCAGCTTAGGAGGGGGCAGGCAAGAGACCCAGTACTTC | CASSLGGGRQETQYF
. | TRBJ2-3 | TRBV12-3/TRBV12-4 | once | TGTGCCAGCAGCTACACAGATACGCAGTATTTT | CASSYTDTQYF
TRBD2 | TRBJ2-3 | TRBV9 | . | TGTGCCAGCAGCCGAGAGACTAGCGGGAGGGCCGATCGGCTCAGCACAGATACGCAGTATTTT | CASSRETSGRADRLSTDTQYF
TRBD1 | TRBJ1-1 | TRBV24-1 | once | TGTGCCACCAGTGGCCAGGACAGGGGGAACACTGAAGCTTTCTTT | CATSGQDRGNTEAFF
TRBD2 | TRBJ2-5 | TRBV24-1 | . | TGTGCCACCAGTGATCCTGGGACTAGCGGGAGGGCCCGGGAGACCCAGTACTTC | CATSDPGTSGRARETQYF